This T cell receptor beta chain was captured in a study of T cells after yellow fever vaccination. The wider study: Preparing low-cell-number fractions relied on SMART-Seq v4 Ultra Low Input.

TCRdb re-analysed the 5' RACE reads in MiXCR, keeping a single row per CDR3 protein. Altogether about 140,000 distinct CDR3 sequences are present, about 6.9% being singletons, with the ten largest covering more than 0.6%. At least ten counts were recorded for this clonotype. V lost 3 bases, J lost 0 bases, and 1 base stayed unmatched. This CDR3 spans 15 amino acids. Per the germline V gene, CDR1 is SEHNR and CDR2 is FQNEAQ (reference sequence). The material was CD4+ T cells sorted from PBMCs, obtained 10 days after the yellow fever booster vaccination. The TCR was taken from a man aged 25 to 45 who received the YFV17D yellow fever vaccine. The chain has TRBV7-9 and TRBJ2-2; 7 nucleotides align to TRBD1. CDR3 DNA sequence: TGTGCCAGCAGCTTGGACAGGCCGAACACCGGGGAGCTGTTTTTT. It encodes CASSLDRPNTGELFF.